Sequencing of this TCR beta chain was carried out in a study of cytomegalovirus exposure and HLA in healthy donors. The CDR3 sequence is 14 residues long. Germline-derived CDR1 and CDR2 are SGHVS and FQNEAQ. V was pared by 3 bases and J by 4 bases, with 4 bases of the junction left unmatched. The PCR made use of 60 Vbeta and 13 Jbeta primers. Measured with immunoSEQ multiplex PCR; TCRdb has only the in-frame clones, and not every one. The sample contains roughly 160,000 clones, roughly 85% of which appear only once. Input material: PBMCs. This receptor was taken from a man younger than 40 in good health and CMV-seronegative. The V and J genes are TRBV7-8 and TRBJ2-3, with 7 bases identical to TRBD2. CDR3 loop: CASSLAGAADTQYF. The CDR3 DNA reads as TGTGCCAGCAGCTTGGCGGGAGCTGCAGATACGCAGTATTTT. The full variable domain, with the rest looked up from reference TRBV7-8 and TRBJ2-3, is GAGVSQSPRYKVAKRGQDVALRCDPISGHVSLFWYQQALGQGPEFLTYFQNEAQLDKSGLPSDRFFAERPEGSVSTLKIQRTQQEDSAVYLCASSLAGAADTQYFGPGTRLTVL.